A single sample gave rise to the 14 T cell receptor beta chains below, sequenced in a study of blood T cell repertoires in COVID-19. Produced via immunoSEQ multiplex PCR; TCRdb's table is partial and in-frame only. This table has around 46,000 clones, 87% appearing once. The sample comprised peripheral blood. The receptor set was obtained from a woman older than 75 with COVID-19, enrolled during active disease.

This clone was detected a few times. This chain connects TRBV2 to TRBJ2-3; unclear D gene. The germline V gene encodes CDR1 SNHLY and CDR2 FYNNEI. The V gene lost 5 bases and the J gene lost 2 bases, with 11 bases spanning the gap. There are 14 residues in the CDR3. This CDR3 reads CASSPQVVTDTQYF. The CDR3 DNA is TGTGCCAGCAGTCCGCAGGTGGTCACAGATACGCAGTATTTT.

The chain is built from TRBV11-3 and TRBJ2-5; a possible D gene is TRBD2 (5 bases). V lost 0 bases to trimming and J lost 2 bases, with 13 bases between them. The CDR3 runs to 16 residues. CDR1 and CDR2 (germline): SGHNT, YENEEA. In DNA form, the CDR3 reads TGTGCCAGCAGCTTAGACCGACTACTAGGACAAGAGACCCAGTACTTC. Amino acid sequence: CASSLDRLLGQETQYF.

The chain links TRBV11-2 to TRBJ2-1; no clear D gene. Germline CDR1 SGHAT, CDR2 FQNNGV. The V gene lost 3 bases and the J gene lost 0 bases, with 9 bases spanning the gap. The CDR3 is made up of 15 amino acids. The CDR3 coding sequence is TGTGCCAGCAGCTTGGCAGGCAGCTCCTACAATGAGCAGTTCTTC. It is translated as CASSLAGSSYNEQFF.

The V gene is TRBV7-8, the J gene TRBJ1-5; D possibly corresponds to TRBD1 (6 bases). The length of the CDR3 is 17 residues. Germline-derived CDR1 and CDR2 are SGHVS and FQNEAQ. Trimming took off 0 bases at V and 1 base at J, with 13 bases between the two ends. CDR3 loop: CASSLAGGLGSNQPQHF. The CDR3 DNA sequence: TGTGCCAGCAGCTTAGCGGGGGGGCTGGGGAGCAATCAGCCCCAGCATTTT.

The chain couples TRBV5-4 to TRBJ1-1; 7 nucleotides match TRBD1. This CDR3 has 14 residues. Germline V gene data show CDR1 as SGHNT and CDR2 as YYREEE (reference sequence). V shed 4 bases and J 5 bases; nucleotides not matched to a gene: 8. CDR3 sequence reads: CASSRSTGKTEAFF. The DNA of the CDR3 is TGTGCCAGCAGCCGATCGACAGGGAAGACTGAAGCTTTCTTT. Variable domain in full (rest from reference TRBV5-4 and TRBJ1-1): ETGVTQSPTHLIKTRGQQVTLRCSSQSGHNTVSWYQQALGQGPQFIFQYYREEENGRGNFPPRFSGLQFPNYSSELNVNALELDDSALYLCASSRSTGKTEAFFGQGTRLTVV.

The chain's CDR3 is CASSLPTGANSPLHF. CDR3 bases: TGTGCCAGCAGCTTACCGACAGGGGCAAATTCACCCCTCCACTTT. The V gene is TRBV5-6, the J gene TRBJ1-6; 8 bases agree with TRBD1. Losses at the gene ends were 2 bases for V and 7 bases for J; bases not matched to a gene: 5. The CDR3 has 15 amino acids. CDR1 is SGHDT and CDR2 is YYEEEE in the germline V gene.

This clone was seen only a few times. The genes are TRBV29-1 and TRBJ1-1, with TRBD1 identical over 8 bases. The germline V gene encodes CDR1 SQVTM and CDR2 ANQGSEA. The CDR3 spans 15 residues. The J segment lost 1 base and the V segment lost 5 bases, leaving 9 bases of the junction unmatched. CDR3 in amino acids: CSVLRDRRGNTEAFF. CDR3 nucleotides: TGCAGCGTTTTGAGGGACAGGCGGGGGAACACTGAAGCTTTCTTT.

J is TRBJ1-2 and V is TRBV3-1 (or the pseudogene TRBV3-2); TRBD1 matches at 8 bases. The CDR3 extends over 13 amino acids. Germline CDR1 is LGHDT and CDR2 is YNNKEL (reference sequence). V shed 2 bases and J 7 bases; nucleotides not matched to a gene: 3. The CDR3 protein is CASSQYQGAGYTF. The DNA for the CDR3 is TGTGCCAGCAGCCAATACCAGGGGGCTGGCTACACCTTC.

CDR3 sequence: CASSLVRQSGEQFF. The CDR3 coding sequence is TGTGCCAGCAGCCTGGTTAGGCAAAGCGGTGAGCAGTTCTTC. The V call is TRBV7-2, the J call TRBJ2-1; tentative D call: TRBD2 (5 bases). From germline, CDR1 is SGHTA and CDR2 FQGNSA. The ends were cut back, 5 bases at V and 9 bases at J, with 17 bases in the middle. The CDR3 is made up of 14 amino acids.

CDR3 residues: CASSHLASASSYNEQFF. CDR3 bases: TGTGCCAGCAGCCATCTTGCGTCGGCTAGTTCCTACAATGAGCAGTTCTTC. This chain connects TRBV3-1 (or the pseudogene TRBV3-2) to TRBJ2-1; no clear D. The V gene's germline CDR1 is LGHDT and CDR2 YNNKEL (reference sequence). Trimming pared 3 bases from V and 1 base from J, leaving 16 bases between. The CDR3 sequence is 17 residues long.

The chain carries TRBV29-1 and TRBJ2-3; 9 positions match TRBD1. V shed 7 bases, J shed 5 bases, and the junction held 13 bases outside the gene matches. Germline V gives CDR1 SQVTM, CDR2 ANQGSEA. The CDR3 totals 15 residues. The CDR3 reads CSATRRTGVGDTQYF. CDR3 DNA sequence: TGCAGCGCCACCCGGCGGACAGGGGTAGGAGATACGCAGTATTTT.

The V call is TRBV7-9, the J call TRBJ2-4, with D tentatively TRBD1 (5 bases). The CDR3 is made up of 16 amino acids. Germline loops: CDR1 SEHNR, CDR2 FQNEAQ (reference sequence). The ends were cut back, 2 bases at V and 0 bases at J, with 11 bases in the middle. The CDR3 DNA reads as TGTGCCAGCAGCTTAAGGGGTCAACTAGCCAAAAACATTCAGTACTTC. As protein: CASSLRGQLAKNIQYF.

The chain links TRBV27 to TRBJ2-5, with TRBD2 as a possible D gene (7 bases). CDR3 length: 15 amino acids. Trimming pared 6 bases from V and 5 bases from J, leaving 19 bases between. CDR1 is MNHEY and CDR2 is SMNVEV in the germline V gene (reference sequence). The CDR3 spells CASSTYRGAGETQYF. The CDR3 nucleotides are TGTGCCAGCAGCACCTACCGGGGGGCCGGGGAGACCCAGTACTTC.

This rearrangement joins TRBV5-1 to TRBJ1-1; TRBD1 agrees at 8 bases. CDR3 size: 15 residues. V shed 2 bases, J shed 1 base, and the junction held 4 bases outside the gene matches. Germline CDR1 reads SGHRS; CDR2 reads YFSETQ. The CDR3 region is CASSLRDRSNTEAFF. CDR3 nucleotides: TGCGCCAGCAGCTTACGGGACAGGTCGAACACTGAAGCTTTCTTT.